Included here is one T cell receptor beta chain sequence, with context. The germline CDR1 and CDR2 sequences are KGHSH and LQKENI. V was pared by 5 bases and J by 6 bases, with 8 bases of the junction left unmatched. The CDR3 runs to 16 residues. This specimen comes from a study of technical replicates of blood from several donors. Clones were sequenced by immunoSEQ multiplex PCR, and TCRdb holds only the in-frame ones, with some missing. This table holds 40,000 to 60,000 clones, around 83% found once. The specimen sequenced was PBMCs. The receptor was isolated from a human donor in good health. Some clones in this sample may be carry-over from other donors' samples. The rearrangement joins TRBV18 to TRBJ2-7, with TRBD2 matching over 15 bases. The CDR3 reads CASSTGLAGGPLEQYF. For the CDR3, the DNA is TGTGCCAGCTCAACCGGACTAGCGGGAGGGCCCCTCGAGCAGTACTTC.